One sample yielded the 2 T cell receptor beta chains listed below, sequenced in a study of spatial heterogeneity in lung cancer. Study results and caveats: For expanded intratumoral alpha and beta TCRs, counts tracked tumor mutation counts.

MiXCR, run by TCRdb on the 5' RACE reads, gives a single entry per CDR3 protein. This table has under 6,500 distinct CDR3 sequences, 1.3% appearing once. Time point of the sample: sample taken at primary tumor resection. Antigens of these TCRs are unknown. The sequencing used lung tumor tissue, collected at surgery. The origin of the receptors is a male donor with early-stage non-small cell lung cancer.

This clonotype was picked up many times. CDR3 amino acids: CASSEDGQRDTEAFF. The CDR3 DNA reads TGTGCCAGCAGTGAAGACGGGCAGAGGGACACTGAAGCTTTCTTT. This chain connects TRBV6-1 to TRBJ1-1; D call uncertain. V lost 1 base and J lost 3, with 12 bases in between. CDR3 length equals 15 residues. CDR1 MNHNS and CDR2 SASEGT come from the germline V gene.

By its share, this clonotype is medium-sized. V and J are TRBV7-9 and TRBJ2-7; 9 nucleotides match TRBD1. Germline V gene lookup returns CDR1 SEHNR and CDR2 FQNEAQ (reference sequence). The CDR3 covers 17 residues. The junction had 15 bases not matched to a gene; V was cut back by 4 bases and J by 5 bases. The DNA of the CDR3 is TGTGCCAGCAGCTCCGTCCCAGGGGACAGGGTAAGAGACGAGCAGTACTTC. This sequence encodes CASSSVPGDRVRDEQYF.